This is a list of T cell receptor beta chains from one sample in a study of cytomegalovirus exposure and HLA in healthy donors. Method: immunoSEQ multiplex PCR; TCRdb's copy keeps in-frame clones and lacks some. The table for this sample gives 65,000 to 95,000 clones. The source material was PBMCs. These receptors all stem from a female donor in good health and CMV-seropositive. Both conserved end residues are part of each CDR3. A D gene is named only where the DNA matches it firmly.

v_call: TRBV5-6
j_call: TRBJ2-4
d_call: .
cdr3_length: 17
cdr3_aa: CASSPGVSHGAKNIQYF
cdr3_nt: TGTGCCAGCAGCCCGGGGGTGAGTCATGGGGCCAAAAACATTCAGTACTTC

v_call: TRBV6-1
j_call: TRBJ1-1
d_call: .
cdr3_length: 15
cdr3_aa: CASRTFYRLPTEAFF
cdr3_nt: TGTGCCAGCAGAACATTCTACAGGCTACCCACTGAAGCTTTCTTT

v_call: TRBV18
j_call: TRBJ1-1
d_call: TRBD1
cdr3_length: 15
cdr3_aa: CASSPGTGRFTEAFF
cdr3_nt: TGTGCCAGCTCACCAGGGACAGGTCGTTTCACTGAAGCTTTCTTT

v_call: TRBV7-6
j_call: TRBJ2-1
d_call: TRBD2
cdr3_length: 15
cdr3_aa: CASSLKPGLLNEQFF
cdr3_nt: TGTGCCAGCAGCCTAAAACCGGGACTACTCAATGAGCAGTTCTTC

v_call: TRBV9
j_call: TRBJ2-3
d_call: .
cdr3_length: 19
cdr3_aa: CASSPLGEGNPLSTDTQYF
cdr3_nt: TGTGCCAGCAGCCCCCTCGGGGAAGGCAATCCTTTGAGCACAGATACGCAGTATTTT

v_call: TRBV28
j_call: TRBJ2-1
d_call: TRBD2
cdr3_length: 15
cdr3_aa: CASTPWTSGNDEQFF
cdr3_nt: TGTGCCAGCACCCCTTGGACTAGCGGGAACGATGAGCAGTTCTTC

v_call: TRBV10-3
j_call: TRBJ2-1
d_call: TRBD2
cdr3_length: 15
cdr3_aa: CAISPLAGVVNEQFF
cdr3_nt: TGTGCCATCAGCCCACTAGCGGGAGTGGTCAATGAGCAGTTCTTC

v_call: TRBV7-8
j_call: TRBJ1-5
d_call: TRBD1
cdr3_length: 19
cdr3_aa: CASSLGDRDGPYSNQPQHF
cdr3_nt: TGTGCCAGCAGCTTAGGGGACAGGGACGGCCCATATAGCAATCAGCCCCAGCATTTT

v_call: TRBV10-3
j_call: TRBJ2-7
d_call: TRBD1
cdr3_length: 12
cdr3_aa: CATGQGSYEQYF
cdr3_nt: TGTGCCACGGGACAGGGCTCCTACGAGCAGTACTTC

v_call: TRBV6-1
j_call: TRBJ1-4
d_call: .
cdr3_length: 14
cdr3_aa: CASTEAGAGEKLFF
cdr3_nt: TGTGCCAGCACCGAAGCAGGGGCCGGGGAAAAACTGTTTTTT

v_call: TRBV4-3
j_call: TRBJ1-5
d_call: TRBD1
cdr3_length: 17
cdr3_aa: CASSQDLLGTGREPQHF
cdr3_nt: TGCGCCAGCAGCCAAGATTTGCTCGGGACAGGGCGGGAGCCCCAGCATTTT

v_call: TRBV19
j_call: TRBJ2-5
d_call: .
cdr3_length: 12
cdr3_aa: CASSVAGETQYF
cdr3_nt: TGTGCCAGTAGTGTCGCGGGAGAGACCCAGTACTTC

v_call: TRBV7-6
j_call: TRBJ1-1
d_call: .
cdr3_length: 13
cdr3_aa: CASSPRRDTEAFF
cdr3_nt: TGTGCCAGCAGCCCACGCCGGGACACTGAAGCTTTCTTT

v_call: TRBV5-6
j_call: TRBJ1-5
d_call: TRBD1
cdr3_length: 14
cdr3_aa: CASSFTGGRQPQHF
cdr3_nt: TGTGCCAGCAGCTTCACAGGGGGCCGGCAGCCCCAGCATTTT

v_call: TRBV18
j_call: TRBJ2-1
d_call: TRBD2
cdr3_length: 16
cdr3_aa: CASSPLGRAGDNEQFF
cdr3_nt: TGTGCCAGCTCACCTCTGGGACGAGCGGGGGACAATGAGCAGTTCTTC

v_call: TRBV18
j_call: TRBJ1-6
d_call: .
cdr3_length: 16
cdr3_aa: CASSPRQASSDSPLHF
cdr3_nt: TGTGCCAGCTCACCAAGGCAAGCGTCGTCGGATTCACCCCTCCACTTT

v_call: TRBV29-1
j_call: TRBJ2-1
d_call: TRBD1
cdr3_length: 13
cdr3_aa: CSVLTGVTNEQFF
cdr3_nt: TGCAGCGTTCTCACAGGGGTGACCAATGAGCAGTTCTTC

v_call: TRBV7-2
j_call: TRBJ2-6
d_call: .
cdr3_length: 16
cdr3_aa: CASSSQLGGGANVLTF
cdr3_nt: TGTGCCAGCAGCTCTCAATTGGGAGGGGGTGCCAACGTCCTGACTTTC

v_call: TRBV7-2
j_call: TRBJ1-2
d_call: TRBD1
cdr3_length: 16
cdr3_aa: CASSLGPPGQKYGYTF
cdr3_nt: TGTGCCAGCAGCTTAGGACCCCCGGGACAGAAATATGGCTACACCTTC

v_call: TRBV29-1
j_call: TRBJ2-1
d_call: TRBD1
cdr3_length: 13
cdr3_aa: CSVDRGLYNEQFF
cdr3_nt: TGCAGCGTTGACAGGGGGCTGTACAATGAGCAGTTCTTC

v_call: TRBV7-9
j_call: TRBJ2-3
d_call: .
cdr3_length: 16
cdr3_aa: CASSPLGSARTDTQYF
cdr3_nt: TGTGCCAGCAGCCCCCTGGGTAGCGCCCGCACAGATACGCAGTATTTT

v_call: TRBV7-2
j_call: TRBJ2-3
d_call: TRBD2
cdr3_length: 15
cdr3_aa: CASSLASGVADTQYF
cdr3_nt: TGTGCCAGCAGCTTAGCTAGCGGGGTGGCAGATACGCAGTATTTT